This entry describes one T cell receptor beta chain. Its antigen is not known. The TCR beta cDNA libraries contained unique molecular identifiers. T cells numbering roughly 1 to 10 million yielded 500,000 or so cDNA molecules. TCRdb ran MiXCR on the PCR reads and lists one entry per CDR3 protein. This sample has more than 450,000 distinct CDR3 sequences; 34% occur once, and the top ten carry 5% to 6%. This CDR3 has 15 amino acids. The germline gives CDR1 DFQATT, CDR2 SNEGSKA (reference sequence). V lost 6 bases and J lost 4, with 19 bases in between. This entry belongs to a study of post-analysis software for immune sequencing data. Study summary: Both relapsing-remitting and secondary progressive multiple sclerosis featured among the disease courses, as did progressive-relapsing multiple sclerosis.

Study-level points and caveats: For normalized Chao1 diversity, multiple sclerosis patients scored significantly lower than controls did. The study found TRBV5-6, TRBV5-1 and TRBV20-1 among five TRBV segments more frequent in patients than controls.

This TCR came from a girl under 18 with multiple sclerosis. Sequencing used blood. The V gene is TRBV20-1, the J gene TRBJ1-5; a possible D gene is TRBD1 (6 bases). CDR3 nucleotide sequence: TGCAGTGCCACCTTGAGGGAGGGGGGAAATCAGCCCCAGCATTTT. This translates into CSATLREGGNQPQHF.